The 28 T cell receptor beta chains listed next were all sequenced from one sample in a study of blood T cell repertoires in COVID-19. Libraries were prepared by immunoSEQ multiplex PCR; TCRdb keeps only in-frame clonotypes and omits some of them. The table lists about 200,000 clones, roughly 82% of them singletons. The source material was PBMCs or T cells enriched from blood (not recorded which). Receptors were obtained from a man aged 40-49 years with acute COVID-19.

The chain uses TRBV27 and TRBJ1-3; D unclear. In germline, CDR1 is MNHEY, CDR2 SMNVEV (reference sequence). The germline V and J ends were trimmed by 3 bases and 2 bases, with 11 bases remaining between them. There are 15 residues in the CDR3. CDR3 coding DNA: TGTGCCAGCAGTTTTTCCGGACTTACTGGAAACACCATATATTTT. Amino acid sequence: CASSFSGLTGNTIYF.

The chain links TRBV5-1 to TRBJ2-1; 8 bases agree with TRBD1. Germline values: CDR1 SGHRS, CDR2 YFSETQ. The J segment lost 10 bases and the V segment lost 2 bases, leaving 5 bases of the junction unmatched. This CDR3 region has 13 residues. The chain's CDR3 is CASSFSRDREQFF. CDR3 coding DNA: TGCGCCAGCAGCTTTAGCCGGGACAGGGAGCAGTTCTTC.

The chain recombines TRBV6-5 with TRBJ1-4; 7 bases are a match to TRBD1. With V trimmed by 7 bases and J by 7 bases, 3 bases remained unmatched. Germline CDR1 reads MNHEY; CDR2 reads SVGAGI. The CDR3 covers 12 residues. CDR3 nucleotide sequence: TGTGCCAGCAAACAGGGGTTTGAAAAACTGTTTTTT. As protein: CASKQGFEKLFF.

CDR3 bases: TGTGCCAGCACGAGCGGCGGGACAGGGGCCGAGCAGTACTTC. This codes for CASTSGGTGAEQYF. This chain links TRBV27 with TRBJ2-7; TRBD1 aligns across 10 bases. CDR1 is MNHEY, CDR2 SMNVEV, per germline (reference sequence). After removal of 7 bases from V and 6 bases from J, the junction contained 9 bases not matched to a gene. The CDR3 is made up of 14 amino acids.

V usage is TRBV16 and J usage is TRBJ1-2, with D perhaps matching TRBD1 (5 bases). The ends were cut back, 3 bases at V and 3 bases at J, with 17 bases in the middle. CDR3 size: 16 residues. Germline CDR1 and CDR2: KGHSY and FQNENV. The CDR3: CASSQAPGGIDYGYTF. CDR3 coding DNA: TGTGCCAGCAGCCAGGCACCCGGGGGGATAGACTATGGCTACACCTTC.

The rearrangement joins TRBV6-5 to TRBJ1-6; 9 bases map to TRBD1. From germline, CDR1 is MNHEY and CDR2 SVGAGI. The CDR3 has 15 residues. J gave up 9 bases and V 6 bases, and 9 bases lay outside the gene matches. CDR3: CASRGGDRDRSPLHF. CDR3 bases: TGTGCCAGCAGGGGGGGGGACAGGGACCGTTCACCCCTCCACTTT.

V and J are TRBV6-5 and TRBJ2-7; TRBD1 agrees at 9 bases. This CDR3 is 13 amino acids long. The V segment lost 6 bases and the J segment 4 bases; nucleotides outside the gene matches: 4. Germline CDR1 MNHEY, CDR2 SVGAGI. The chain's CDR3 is CASRQTGGYEQYF. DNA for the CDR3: TGTGCCAGCAGACAGACAGGGGGGTACGAGCAGTACTTC.

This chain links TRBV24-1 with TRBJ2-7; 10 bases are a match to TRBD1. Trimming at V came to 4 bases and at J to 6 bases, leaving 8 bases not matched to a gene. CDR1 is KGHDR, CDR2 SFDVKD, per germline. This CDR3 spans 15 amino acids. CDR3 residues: CATSDAGTGVPEQYF. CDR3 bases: TGTGCCACCAGTGACGCCGGGACAGGGGTCCCCGAGCAGTACTTC.

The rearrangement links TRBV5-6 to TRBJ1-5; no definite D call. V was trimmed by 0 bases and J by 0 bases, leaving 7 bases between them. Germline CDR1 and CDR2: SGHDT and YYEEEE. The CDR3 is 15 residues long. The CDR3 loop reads CASSLGLYSNQPQHF. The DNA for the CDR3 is TGTGCCAGCAGCTTGGGTCTGTATAGCAATCAGCCCCAGCATTTT.

DNA of the CDR3: TGTGCCAGCAGGCAGACAGGGATTATCCACGAGCAGTACTTC. Translated: CASRQTGIIHEQYF. The chain uses TRBV27 and TRBJ2-7; 7 positions match TRBD1. V lost 6 bases, J lost 5 bases, and 10 bases stayed unmatched. The germline CDR1 and CDR2 sequences are MNHEY and SMNVEV (reference sequence). This CDR3 has 14 amino acids.

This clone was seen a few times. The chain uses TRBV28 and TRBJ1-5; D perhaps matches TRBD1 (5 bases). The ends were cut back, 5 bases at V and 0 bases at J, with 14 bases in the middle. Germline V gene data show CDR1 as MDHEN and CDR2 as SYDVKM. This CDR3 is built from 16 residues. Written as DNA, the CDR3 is TGTGCCAGCAGTCCCCCGACAGCATATAGCAATCAGCCCCAGCATTTT. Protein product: CASSPPTAYSNQPQHF.

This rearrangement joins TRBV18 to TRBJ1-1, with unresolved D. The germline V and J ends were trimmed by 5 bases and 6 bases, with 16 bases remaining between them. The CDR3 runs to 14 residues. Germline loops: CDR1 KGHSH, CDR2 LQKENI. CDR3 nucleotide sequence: TGTGCCAGCTCAGAACGGAGCGCGGCCCCTGAAGCTTTCTTT. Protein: CASSERSAAPEAFF.

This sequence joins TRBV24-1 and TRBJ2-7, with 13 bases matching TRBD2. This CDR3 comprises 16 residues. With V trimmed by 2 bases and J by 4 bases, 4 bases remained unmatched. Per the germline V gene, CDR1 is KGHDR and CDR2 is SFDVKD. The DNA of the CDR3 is TGTGCCACCAGTGATTCGCGACTAGCGGGAGGTTACGAGCAGTACTTC. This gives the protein CATSDSRLAGGYEQYF.

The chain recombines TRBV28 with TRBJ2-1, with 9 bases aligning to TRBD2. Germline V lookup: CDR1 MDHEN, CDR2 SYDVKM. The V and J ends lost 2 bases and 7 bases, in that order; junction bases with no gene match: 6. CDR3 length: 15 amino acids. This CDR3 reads CASSLPASGNNEQFF. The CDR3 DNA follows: TGTGCCAGCAGTTTACCGGCTAGCGGGAATAATGAGCAGTTCTTC.

The CDR3 bases are TGTGCCAGCAGCTCTCCAGGGTCACCCCTCCACTTT. Translating gives CASSSPGSPLHF. This rearrangement joins TRBV7-9 to TRBJ1-6, with D possibly being TRBD1 (5 bases). With 4 bases removed from V and 10 bases from J, the gap between germline ends came to 8 bases. This CDR3 spans 12 amino acids. Germline V gives CDR1 SEHNR, CDR2 FQNEAQ (reference sequence).

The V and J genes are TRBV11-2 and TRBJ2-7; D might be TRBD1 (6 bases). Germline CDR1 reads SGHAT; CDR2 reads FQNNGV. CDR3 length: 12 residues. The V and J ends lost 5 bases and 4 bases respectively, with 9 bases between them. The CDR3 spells CASSLQGYEQYF. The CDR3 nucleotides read TGTGCCAGCAGCCTACAGGGATACGAGCAGTACTTC.

Written as DNA, the CDR3 is TGTGCCAGCAGCTTGGGGGACAGGGCTAAAGAGACCCAGTACTTC. It encodes CASSLGDRAKETQYF. The V gene is TRBV11-1, the J gene TRBJ2-5; 9 nucleotides align to TRBD1. The junction had 5 bases not matched to a gene; V was cut back by 3 bases and J by 3 bases. The CDR3 sequence is 15 residues long. CDR1 and CDR2 (germline): SGHAT, FQDESV (reference sequence).

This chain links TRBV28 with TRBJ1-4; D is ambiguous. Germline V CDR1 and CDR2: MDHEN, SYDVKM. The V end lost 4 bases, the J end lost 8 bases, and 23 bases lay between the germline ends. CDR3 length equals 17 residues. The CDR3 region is CASSSRLTSRREEKLFF. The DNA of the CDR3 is TGTGCCAGCAGTTCCCGTTTAACCTCGCGGAGGGAGGAAAAACTGTTTTTT.

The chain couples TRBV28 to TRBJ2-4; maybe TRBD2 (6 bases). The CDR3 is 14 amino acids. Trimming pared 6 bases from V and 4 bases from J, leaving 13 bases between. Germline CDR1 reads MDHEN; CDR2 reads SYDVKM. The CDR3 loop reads CASSQRRGKNIQYF. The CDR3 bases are TGTGCCAGCAGCCAACGACGGGGGAAAAACATTCAGTACTTC.

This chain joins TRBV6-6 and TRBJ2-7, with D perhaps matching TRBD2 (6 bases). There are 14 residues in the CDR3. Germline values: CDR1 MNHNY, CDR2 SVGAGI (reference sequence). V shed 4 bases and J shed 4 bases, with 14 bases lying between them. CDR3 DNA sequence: TGTGCCAGCAGTTTTGGGGGAGGAATGTACGAGCAGTACTTC. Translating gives CASSFGGGMYEQYF.

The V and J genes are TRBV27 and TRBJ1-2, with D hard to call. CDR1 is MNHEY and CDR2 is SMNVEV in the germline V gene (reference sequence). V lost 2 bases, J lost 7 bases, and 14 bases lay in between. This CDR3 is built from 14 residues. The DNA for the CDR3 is TGTGCCAGCAGTTTAACATATCCTCCCTCTGGCTACACCTTC. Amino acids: CASSLTYPPSGYTF.

The CDR3 loop reads CATSPGQGKNSPLHF. The CDR3 nucleotides read TGCGCCACCTCACCGGGACAGGGGAAAAATTCACCCCTCCACTTT. The rearrangement joins TRBV10-1 to TRBJ1-6; TRBD1 agrees at 10 bases. The CDR3 has 15 residues. The ends lost 10 bases at V and 7 bases at J; junction bases unmatched: 10. Germline V gene sequence: CDR1 WNHNN, CDR2 SYGVQD (reference sequence).

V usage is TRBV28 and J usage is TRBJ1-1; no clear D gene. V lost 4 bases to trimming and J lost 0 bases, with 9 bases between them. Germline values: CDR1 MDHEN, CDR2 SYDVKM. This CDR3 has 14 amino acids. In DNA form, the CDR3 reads TGTGCCAGCAGTTCGACGGGGATGAACACTGAAGCTTTCTTT. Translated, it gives CASSSTGMNTEAFF.

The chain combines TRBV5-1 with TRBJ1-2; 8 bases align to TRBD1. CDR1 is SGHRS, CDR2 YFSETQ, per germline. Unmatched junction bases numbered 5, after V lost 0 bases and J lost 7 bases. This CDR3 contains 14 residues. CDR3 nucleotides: TGCGCCAGCAGCTTGGGAGAGACAGGGGTTGGCTACACCTTC. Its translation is CASSLGETGVGYTF.

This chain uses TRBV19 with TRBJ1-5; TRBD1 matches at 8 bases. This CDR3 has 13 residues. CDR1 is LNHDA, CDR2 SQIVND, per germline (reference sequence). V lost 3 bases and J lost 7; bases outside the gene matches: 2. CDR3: CASSMDRVQPQHF. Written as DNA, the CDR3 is TGTGCCAGTAGTATGGACAGGGTCCAGCCCCAGCATTTT.

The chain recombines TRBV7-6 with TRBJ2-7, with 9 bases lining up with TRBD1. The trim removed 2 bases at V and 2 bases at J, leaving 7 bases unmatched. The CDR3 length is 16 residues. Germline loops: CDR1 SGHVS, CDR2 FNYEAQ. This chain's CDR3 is CASSLYPGTGTYEQYF. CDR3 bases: TGTGCCAGCAGCTTATACCCCGGGACAGGGACCTACGAGCAGTACTTC.

CDR3 DNA sequence: TGTGCCAGCAGCCCGCGACTAGCGGGAGTATGGGAGCAGTACTTC. This encodes CASSPRLAGVWEQYF. The V and J genes are TRBV3-1 (or the pseudogene TRBV3-2) and TRBJ2-7, with 12 bases aligning to TRBD2. The CDR3 runs to 15 residues. V shed 4 bases and J 7 bases; nucleotides not matched to a gene: 8. CDR1 and CDR2 (germline): LGHDT, YNNKEL (reference sequence).

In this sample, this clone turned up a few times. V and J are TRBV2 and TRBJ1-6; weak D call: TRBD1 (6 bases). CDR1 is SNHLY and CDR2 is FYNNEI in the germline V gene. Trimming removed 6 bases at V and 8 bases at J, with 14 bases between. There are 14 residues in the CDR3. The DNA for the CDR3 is TGTGCCAGCAGGGTTGGACAGCAATATTCACCCCTCCACTTT. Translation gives CASRVGQQYSPLHF.